This T cell receptor beta chain was found in a study of shared clonotypes between healthy human individuals. Study at large: CD4 naive and CD4 memory each took three plates per donor, while CD8 naive took two and CD8 memory one. Study findings and constraints: Naive subsets usually exceeded memory subsets in estimated richness.

CD4+ cells were split into CD45RA+ naive and CD45RA-negative memory subsets. Produced via immunoSEQ multiplex PCR; TCRdb's table is partial and in-frame only. The repertoire holds 2.3 million or so clones, more than 80% seen once, with 0.39% in the top ten. On this clone itself: Its antigen remains unidentified.

The CDR3 sequence is 12 residues long. The germline V gene has CDR1 WSHSY and CDR2 SAAADI. Trimming left V 6 bases short and J 5 bases short, with 11 bases between. The receptor's source is a young man in good health. Some clones in this sample may be carry-over from other donors' samples. This chain joins TRBV10-2 and TRBJ2-7; tentatively, D is TRBD2 (5 bases). Sequenced: naive CD4+ T cells from PBMCs. The subset: CD45RA+ positively selected. This CDR3 is CASRDFDHEQYF. The CDR3, as DNA: TGCGCCAGCAGGGACTTCGACCACGAGCAGTACTTC.